This is a list of T cell receptor beta chains from one sample in a study of blood T cell repertoires in COVID-19. Assay: immunoSEQ multiplex PCR; the TCRdb copy retains only in-frame clones and omits some. The sample shows a few hundred thousand clones, around 90% of them seen only once. Input material: PBMCs or T cells enriched from blood (not recorded which). All receptors come from a woman in her 30s who had recovered from COVID-19. Both conserved end residues are part of each CDR3. The D gene is left open where the match is weak. Clone size is given for some rows only: seen once, a few or many times, or a class if the clone is expanded.

d_gene: TRBD1; v_gene: TRBV6-2/TRBV6-3; j_gene: TRBJ1-5; abundance: few; CDR3nt: TGTGCCAGCAGTTCGAACAGGGGGCCCACTCAGCCCCAGCATTTT; CDR3aa: CASSSNRGPTQPQHF
d_gene: NA; v_gene: TRBV5-1; j_gene: TRBJ2-7; abundance: NA; CDR3nt: TGCGCCAGCAGCTTGGGGCAAGGAGGGACCGCTACCTACGAGCAGTACTTC; CDR3aa: CASSLGQGGTATYEQYF
d_gene: NA; v_gene: TRBV6-5; j_gene: TRBJ1-5; abundance: NA; CDR3nt: TGTGCCAGCAGAACCGGACAGCGAGATCAGCCCCAGCATTTT; CDR3aa: CASRTGQRDQPQHF
d_gene: NA; v_gene: TRBV30; j_gene: TRBJ2-7; abundance: NA; CDR3nt: TGTGCCTGGAGGACAGGCGGCGGGAGGCAGTACTTC; CDR3aa: CAWRTGGGRQYF
d_gene: TRBD2; v_gene: TRBV2; j_gene: TRBJ2-1; abundance: NA; CDR3nt: TGTGCCAGCGGTAGCGGGGACTACAATGAGCAGTTCTTC; CDR3aa: CASGSGDYNEQFF
d_gene: NA; v_gene: TRBV4-2; j_gene: TRBJ1-1; abundance: once; CDR3nt: TGTGCCAGCAGCCATTCCACAGGGACGGTAAAGCGGGCTTTCTTT; CDR3aa: CASSHSTGTVKRAFF
d_gene: TRBD1; v_gene: TRBV29-1; j_gene: TRBJ1-3; abundance: NA; CDR3nt: TGCAGCGTACTCGGGACAGTTGGCTCTGGAAACACCATATATTTT; CDR3aa: CSVLGTVGSGNTIYF
d_gene: NA; v_gene: TRBV6-5; j_gene: TRBJ1-1; abundance: NA; CDR3nt: TGTGCCAGCAGTTACTCGAAGTTCGGGGGTTGGACTGAAGCTTTCTTT; CDR3aa: CASSYSKFGGWTEAFF
d_gene: NA; v_gene: TRBV7-9; j_gene: TRBJ1-1; abundance: NA; CDR3nt: TGTGCCAGCAGCTCCGACGCGACCGCTAGGAACACTGAAGCTTTCTTT; CDR3aa: CASSSDATARNTEAFF
d_gene: NA; v_gene: TRBV24-1; j_gene: TRBJ1-5; abundance: NA; CDR3nt: TGTGCCACCAGTGATTCGACAGTCAATCAGCCCCAGCATTTT; CDR3aa: CATSDSTVNQPQHF
d_gene: TRBD2; v_gene: TRBV4-2; j_gene: TRBJ2-3; abundance: once; CDR3nt: TGTGCCAGCAGCCAAGGGATAGCGGGGGGGACAGATACGCAGTATTTT; CDR3aa: CASSQGIAGGTDTQYF
d_gene: TRBD1; v_gene: TRBV10-3; j_gene: TRBJ2-3; abundance: NA; CDR3nt: TGTGCCATCAGTGAATCGCGACAGGGGGCTGGAGATACGCAGTATTTT; CDR3aa: CAISESRQGAGDTQYF
d_gene: TRBD1; v_gene: TRBV18; j_gene: TRBJ1-6; abundance: NA; CDR3nt: TGTGCCAGCTCACCGCCGGGACAGGGTTATAATTCACCCCTCCACTTT; CDR3aa: CASSPPGQGYNSPLHF
d_gene: TRBD2; v_gene: TRBV30; j_gene: TRBJ2-2; abundance: NA; CDR3nt: TGTGCCTGGCAACTAGCGGGGGGGTTGACCACCGGGGAGCTGTTTTTT; CDR3aa: CAWQLAGGLTTGELFF
d_gene: NA; v_gene: TRBV27; j_gene: TRBJ1-2; abundance: NA; CDR3nt: TGTGCCAGCAGTTCCGGACGGACTTCTGGCTACACCTTC; CDR3aa: CASSSGRTSGYTF
d_gene: TRBD1; v_gene: TRBV10-3; j_gene: TRBJ2-5; abundance: NA; CDR3nt: TGTGCCATCAGTTACAGACAGGGGCAAGAGACCCAGTACTTC; CDR3aa: CAISYRQGQETQYF
d_gene: NA; v_gene: TRBV10-2; j_gene: TRBJ1-3; abundance: NA; CDR3nt: TGCGCCAGCAGTGATCTGCCAGCTGGAAACACCATATATTTT; CDR3aa: CASSDLPAGNTIYF
d_gene: NA; v_gene: TRBV9; j_gene: TRBJ1-3; abundance: NA; CDR3nt: TGTGCCAGCAGCGAGCAACAGGATCGTCCCATATATTTT; CDR3aa: CASSEQQDRPIYF
d_gene: NA; v_gene: TRBV30; j_gene: TRBJ2-5; abundance: NA; CDR3nt: TGTGCCTGGAGTGGGTCGCGCGAGACCCAGTACTTC; CDR3aa: CAWSGSRETQYF
d_gene: TRBD1; v_gene: TRBV19; j_gene: TRBJ1-5; abundance: few; CDR3nt: TGTGCCAGTAGTATAGAGGGGACAGGGGGCCATCAGCCCCAGCATTTT; CDR3aa: CASSIEGTGGHQPQHF
d_gene: NA; v_gene: TRBV12-3/TRBV12-4; j_gene: TRBJ1-6; abundance: few; CDR3nt: TGTGCCAGCAGTTCCACAAGTACGTCACCCCTCCACTTT; CDR3aa: CASSSTSTSPLHF
d_gene: NA; v_gene: TRBV5-5; j_gene: TRBJ1-5; abundance: NA; CDR3nt: TGTGCCAGCAGCTTGGCCTTACAGGGATCTTATCAGCCCCAGCATTTT; CDR3aa: CASSLALQGSYQPQHF
d_gene: NA; v_gene: TRBV25-1; j_gene: TRBJ1-4; abundance: NA; CDR3nt: TGTGCCAGCAGTGGAGGACCCGGAGGTTCTAATGAAAAACTGTTTTTT; CDR3aa: CASSGGPGGSNEKLFF
d_gene: TRBD2; v_gene: TRBV9; j_gene: TRBJ2-3; abundance: NA; CDR3nt: TGTGCCAGCAGCGTAGAACTAGCGGGGGGAGGGACGCAGTATTTT; CDR3aa: CASSVELAGGGTQYF
d_gene: NA; v_gene: TRBV7-7; j_gene: TRBJ2-2; abundance: once; CDR3nt: TGTGCTAGCAGGCAGGGCCTCGGGGAGCTGTTTTTT; CDR3aa: CASRQGLGELFF
d_gene: NA; v_gene: TRBV4-1; j_gene: TRBJ1-2; abundance: NA; CDR3nt: TGCGCCAGCAGCCGAGTACAGCCAAACTATGGCTACACCTTC; CDR3aa: CASSRVQPNYGYTF
d_gene: NA; v_gene: TRBV4-1; j_gene: TRBJ1-2; abundance: once; CDR3nt: TGCGCCAGCAGCCAGGGATTTGACAATAGGGGGGGCTACACCTTC; CDR3aa: CASSQGFDNRGGYTF
d_gene: TRBD1; v_gene: TRBV10-2; j_gene: TRBJ2-7; abundance: NA; CDR3nt: TGCGCCAGCAGACGGACAGGGACGGCCTACGAGCAGTACTTC; CDR3aa: CASRRTGTAYEQYF
d_gene: TRBD1; v_gene: TRBV5-1; j_gene: TRBJ2-3; abundance: NA; CDR3nt: TGCGCCAGCAGCTTGGGGACAGGGAACACAGATACGCAGTATTTT; CDR3aa: CASSLGTGNTDTQYF
d_gene: NA; v_gene: TRBV10-3; j_gene: TRBJ1-1; abundance: NA; CDR3nt: TGTGCCATCAGTGCGAAACAGAACACTGAAGCTTTCTTT; CDR3aa: CAISAKQNTEAFF
d_gene: NA; v_gene: TRBV5-4; j_gene: TRBJ1-3; abundance: NA; CDR3nt: TGTGCCAGCTCCCACGGGGATCCTGGAAACACCATATATTTT; CDR3aa: CASSHGDPGNTIYF
d_gene: NA; v_gene: TRBV7-9; j_gene: TRBJ2-7; abundance: NA; CDR3nt: TGTGCCAGCAGCCTCACCGGGGGTACCTACGAGCAGTACTTC; CDR3aa: CASSLTGGTYEQYF
d_gene: TRBD2; v_gene: TRBV5-4; j_gene: TRBJ2-5; abundance: NA; CDR3nt: TGTGCCAGCAGCTTGGATTTCGGGGGGGCCCGAGAGACCCAGTACTTC; CDR3aa: CASSLDFGGARETQYF
d_gene: TRBD1; v_gene: TRBV19; j_gene: TRBJ1-5; abundance: NA; CDR3nt: TGTGCCAGTATCGCAGACAGGGGGCGGGAGATCAATCAGCCCCAGCATTTT; CDR3aa: CASIADRGREINQPQHF
d_gene: TRBD2; v_gene: TRBV3-1/TRBV3-2; j_gene: TRBJ2-1; abundance: few; CDR3nt: TGTGCCAGCAGTCCTCCAGCGGGGGGTCTCTACAATGAGCAGTTCTTC; CDR3aa: CASSPPAGGLYNEQFF
d_gene: TRBD1; v_gene: TRBV10-1; j_gene: TRBJ2-5; abundance: NA; CDR3nt: TGCGCCAGCAGCAAACAGGGGTCTCAAGAGACCCAGTACTTC; CDR3aa: CASSKQGSQETQYF
d_gene: TRBD1; v_gene: TRBV30; j_gene: TRBJ1-4; abundance: NA; CDR3nt: TGTGCCTGGAGCGAATGGACAGGGTGGAATGAAAAACTGTTTTTT; CDR3aa: CAWSEWTGWNEKLFF
d_gene: NA; v_gene: TRBV3-1/TRBV3-2; j_gene: TRBJ1-1; abundance: once; CDR3nt: TGTGCCAGCAGCCCACAGGGTGGCACTGAAGCTTTCTTT; CDR3aa: CASSPQGGTEAFF
d_gene: TRBD1; v_gene: TRBV6-1; j_gene: TRBJ2-7; abundance: NA; CDR3nt: TGTGCCAGCAGTGAGGTCAGGGGGAGCGAGCAGTACTTC; CDR3aa: CASSEVRGSEQYF
d_gene: NA; v_gene: TRBV5-4; j_gene: TRBJ2-7; abundance: NA; CDR3nt: TGTGCCAGCAGATCCGACAGCACCTACGAGCAGTACTTC; CDR3aa: CASRSDSTYEQYF
d_gene: NA; v_gene: TRBV7-9; j_gene: TRBJ2-7; abundance: NA; CDR3nt: TGTGCCAGCAGCTTAGAGGTCTTCGGGAGCTCCTACGAGCAGTACTTC; CDR3aa: CASSLEVFGSSYEQYF
d_gene: NA; v_gene: TRBV5-5; j_gene: TRBJ1-4; abundance: NA; CDR3nt: TGTGCCAGCAGCACAAGACAGACCCTCGCAACTAATGAAAAACTGTTTTTT; CDR3aa: CASSTRQTLATNEKLFF
d_gene: TRBD2; v_gene: TRBV5-1; j_gene: TRBJ2-3; abundance: NA; CDR3nt: TGCGCCAGCAGCCGAGTAGCGGGGGGCGGCACAGATACGCAGTATTTT; CDR3aa: CASSRVAGGGTDTQYF
d_gene: TRBD1; v_gene: TRBV5-1; j_gene: TRBJ1-1; abundance: NA; CDR3nt: TGCGCCAGCAGCCCGGACAGGATAAACACTGAAGCTTTCTTT; CDR3aa: CASSPDRINTEAFF
d_gene: TRBD2; v_gene: TRBV19; j_gene: TRBJ2-1; abundance: NA; CDR3nt: TGTGCCAGCCGACTAGCGGGAACCTACAATGAGCAGTTCTTC; CDR3aa: CASRLAGTYNEQFF
d_gene: NA; v_gene: TRBV12-5; j_gene: TRBJ1-2; abundance: NA; CDR3nt: TGTGCTAGTGGTTTGGGGATCACAGCCAGCACAAACTATGGCTACACCTTC; CDR3aa: CASGLGITASTNYGYTF
d_gene: TRBD2; v_gene: TRBV11-2; j_gene: TRBJ2-7; abundance: NA; CDR3nt: TGTGCCAGCAGCTTGGGGGGGAGCTCCTACGAGCAGTACTTC; CDR3aa: CASSLGGSSYEQYF
d_gene: NA; v_gene: TRBV7-3; j_gene: TRBJ2-2; abundance: NA; CDR3nt: TGTGCCAGCAGCCCCAGGCAGGCCGGGGAGCTGTTTTTT; CDR3aa: CASSPRQAGELFF
d_gene: NA; v_gene: TRBV7-9; j_gene: TRBJ1-4; abundance: NA; CDR3nt: TGTGCCAGCAGCCCGGTCCCCCATCCGTGGAAACTGTTTTTT; CDR3aa: CASSPVPHPWKLFF
d_gene: NA; v_gene: TRBV19; j_gene: TRBJ2-2; abundance: NA; CDR3nt: TGTGCCAGCCGGGGCAGGGAGGTCACCGGGGAGCTGTTTTTT; CDR3aa: CASRGREVTGELFF
d_gene: NA; v_gene: TRBV6-6; j_gene: TRBJ1-2; abundance: NA; CDR3nt: TGTGCCAGCAGCGAGGCGGGGGGGCGGAACTATGGCTACACCTTC; CDR3aa: CASSEAGGRNYGYTF
d_gene: NA; v_gene: TRBV9; j_gene: TRBJ1-1; abundance: NA; CDR3nt: TGTGCCAGCAGCCTGAAGGGACACGCGAACACTGAAGCTTTCTTT; CDR3aa: CASSLKGHANTEAFF
d_gene: NA; v_gene: TRBV15; j_gene: TRBJ1-4; abundance: NA; CDR3nt: TGTGCCACCAGCAGGAGGGGGGGGACTAATGAAAAACTGTTTTTT; CDR3aa: CATSRRGGTNEKLFF
d_gene: TRBD2; v_gene: TRBV19; j_gene: TRBJ2-2; abundance: NA; CDR3nt: TGTGCCAGTAGTCAGGCGGGGGTGAACACCGGGGAGCTGTTTTTT; CDR3aa: CASSQAGVNTGELFF
d_gene: TRBD1; v_gene: TRBV2; j_gene: TRBJ2-5; abundance: NA; CDR3nt: TGTGCCAGCAGGACAGGGGGGCAAGAGACCCAGTACTTC; CDR3aa: CASRTGGQETQYF
d_gene: TRBD2; v_gene: TRBV19; j_gene: TRBJ2-1; abundance: NA; CDR3nt: TGTGCCAGTAGTAGGACTAGCGGGGGGGCCGGGAATGAGCAGTTCTTC; CDR3aa: CASSRTSGGAGNEQFF
d_gene: NA; v_gene: TRBV5-5; j_gene: TRBJ2-7; abundance: NA; CDR3nt: TGTGCCAGCAGCTCCTACTTGTACGAGCAGTACTTC; CDR3aa: CASSSYLYEQYF
d_gene: NA; v_gene: TRBV7-8; j_gene: TRBJ1-1; abundance: once; CDR3nt: TGTGCCAGCAGCTTAGGGGCAATGAACACTGAAGCTTTCTTT; CDR3aa: CASSLGAMNTEAFF
d_gene: TRBD1; v_gene: TRBV5-1; j_gene: TRBJ2-3; abundance: NA; CDR3nt: TGCGCCAGCAGCACGGACAGGGTCGTTGATACGCAGTATTTT; CDR3aa: CASSTDRVVDTQYF